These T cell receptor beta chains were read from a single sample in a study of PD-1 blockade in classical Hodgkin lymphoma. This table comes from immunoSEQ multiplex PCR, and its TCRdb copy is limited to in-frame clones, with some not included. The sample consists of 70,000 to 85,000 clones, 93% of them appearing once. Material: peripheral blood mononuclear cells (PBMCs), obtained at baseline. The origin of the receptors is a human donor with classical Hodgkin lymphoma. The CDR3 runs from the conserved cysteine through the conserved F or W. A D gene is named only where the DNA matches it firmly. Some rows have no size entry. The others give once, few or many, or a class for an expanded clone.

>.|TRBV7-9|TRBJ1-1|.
TGTGCCAGCAGCCCCGGACTAAACACTGAAGCTTTCTTT
CASSPGLNTEAFF
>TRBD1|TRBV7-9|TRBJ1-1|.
TGTGCCAGCAGCTCTTTCCTCAGGGGGACCACTGAAGCTTTCTTT
CASSSFLRGTTEAFF
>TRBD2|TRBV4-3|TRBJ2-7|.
TGCGCCAGCAGCCTGGGACTAGCGGTTTCCTACGAGCAGTACTTC
CASSLGLAVSYEQYF
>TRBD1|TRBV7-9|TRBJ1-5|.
TGTGCCAGCAGCCCCCCGGGACAGGGGAATCAGCCCCAGCATTTT
CASSPPGQGNQPQHF
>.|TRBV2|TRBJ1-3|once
TGTGCCAGCAGCCCTCCTTCCAACACCATATATTTT
CASSPPSNTIYF
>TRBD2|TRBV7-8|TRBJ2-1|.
TGTGCCAGCAGCTTACTACTAGCGGGAGGGCCCTCGGGGGAGCAGTTCTTC
CASSLLLAGGPSGEQFF
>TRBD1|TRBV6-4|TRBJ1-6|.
TGTGCCAGCAGTCGGACAGGGGATACACCCCTCCACTTT
CASSRTGDTPLHF
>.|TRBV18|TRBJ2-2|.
TGTGCCAGCTCAGCCACCGGGACCTCTTTAGACACCGGGGAGCTGTTTTTT
CASSATGTSLDTGELFF
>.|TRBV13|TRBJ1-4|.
TGTGCCTCGGGGGAGGCTAATGAAAAACTGTTTTTT
CASGEANEKLFF
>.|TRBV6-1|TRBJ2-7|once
TGTGCCAGCAGTGCCCCCTACGAGCAGTACTTC
CASSAPYEQYF
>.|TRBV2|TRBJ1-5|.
TGTGCCAGCAGTGATACCGGTAATTCCAATCAGCCCCAGCATTTT
CASSDTGNSNQPQHF
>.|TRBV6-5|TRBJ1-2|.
TGTGCCAGCAGTTACGAGGATTATGGCTACACCTTC
CASSYEDYGYTF
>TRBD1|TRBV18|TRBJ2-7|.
TGTGCCAGCTCACCACCGGCTAGGGGGCTTCCCTACGAGCAGTACTTC
CASSPPARGLPYEQYF